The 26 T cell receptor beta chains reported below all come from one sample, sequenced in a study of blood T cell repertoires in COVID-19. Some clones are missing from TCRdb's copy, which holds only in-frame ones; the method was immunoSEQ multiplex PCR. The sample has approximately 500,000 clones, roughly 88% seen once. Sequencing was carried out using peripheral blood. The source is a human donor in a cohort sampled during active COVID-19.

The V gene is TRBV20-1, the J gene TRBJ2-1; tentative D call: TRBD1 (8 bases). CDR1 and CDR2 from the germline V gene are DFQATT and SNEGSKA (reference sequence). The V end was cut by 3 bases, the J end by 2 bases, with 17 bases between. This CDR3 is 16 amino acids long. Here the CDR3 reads CSASRSTGGAYNEQFF. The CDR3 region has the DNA TGCAGTGCTAGTAGATCCACAGGGGGGGCCTACAATGAGCAGTTCTTC.

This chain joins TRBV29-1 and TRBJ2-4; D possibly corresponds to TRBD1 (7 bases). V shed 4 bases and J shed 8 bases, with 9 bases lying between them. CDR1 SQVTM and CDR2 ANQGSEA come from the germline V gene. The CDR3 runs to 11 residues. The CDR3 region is CSVARGDIQYF. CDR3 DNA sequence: TGCAGCGTTGCCAGGGGGGACATTCAGTACTTC.

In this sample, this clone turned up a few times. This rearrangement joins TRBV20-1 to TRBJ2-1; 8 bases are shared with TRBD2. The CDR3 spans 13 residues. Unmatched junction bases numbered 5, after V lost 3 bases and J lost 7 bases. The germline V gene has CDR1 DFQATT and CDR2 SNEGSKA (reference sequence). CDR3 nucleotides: TGCAGTGCTAGTCAGCGGGAGAGGAATGAGCAGTTCTTC. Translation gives CSASQRERNEQFF.

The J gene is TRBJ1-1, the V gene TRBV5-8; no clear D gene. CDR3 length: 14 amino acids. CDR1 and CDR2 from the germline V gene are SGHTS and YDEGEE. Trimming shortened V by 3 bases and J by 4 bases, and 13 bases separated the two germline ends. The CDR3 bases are TGTGCCAGCAGCTCGGAGGTATTTGGCACTGAAGCTTTCTTT. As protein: CASSSEVFGTEAFF.

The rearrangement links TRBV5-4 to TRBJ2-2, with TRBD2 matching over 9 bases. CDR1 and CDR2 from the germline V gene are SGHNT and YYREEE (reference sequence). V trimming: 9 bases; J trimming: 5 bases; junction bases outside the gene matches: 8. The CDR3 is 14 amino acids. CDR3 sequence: CATPSGTGTGELFF. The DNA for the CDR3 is TGTGCCACCCCTAGCGGGACGGGGACCGGGGAGCTGTTTTTT.

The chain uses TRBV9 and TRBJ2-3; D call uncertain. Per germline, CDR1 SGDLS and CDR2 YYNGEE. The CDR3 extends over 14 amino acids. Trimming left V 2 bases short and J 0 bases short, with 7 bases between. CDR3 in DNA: TGTGCCAGCAGCGTTGAGACTAGCACAGATACGCAGTATTTT. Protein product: CASSVETSTDTQYF.

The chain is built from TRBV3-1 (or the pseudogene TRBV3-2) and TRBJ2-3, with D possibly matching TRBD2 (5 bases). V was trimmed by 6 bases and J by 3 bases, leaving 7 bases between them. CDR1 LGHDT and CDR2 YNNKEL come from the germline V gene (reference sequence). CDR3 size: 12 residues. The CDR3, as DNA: TGTGCCAGCAGAGCGGAGACAGATACGCAGTATTTT. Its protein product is CASRAETDTQYF.

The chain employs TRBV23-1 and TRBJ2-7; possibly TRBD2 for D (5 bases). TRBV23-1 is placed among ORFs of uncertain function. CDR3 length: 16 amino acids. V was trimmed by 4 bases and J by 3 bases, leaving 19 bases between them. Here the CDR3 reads CASSPGDGEILYEQYF. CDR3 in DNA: TGCGCCAGCAGTCCCGGGGATGGGGAGATCCTCTACGAGCAGTACTTC.

The CDR3, as DNA: TGTGCCACCAGCAGAGATCCTCCGAATCAGCCCCAGCATTTT. This translates into CATSRDPPNQPQHF. The chain links TRBV15 to TRBJ1-5; no definite D call. Trimming cost V 0 bases and J 4 bases, with 7 bases left between them. The CDR3 sequence is 14 residues long. CDR1 is LNHNV, CDR2 YYDKDF, per germline (reference sequence).

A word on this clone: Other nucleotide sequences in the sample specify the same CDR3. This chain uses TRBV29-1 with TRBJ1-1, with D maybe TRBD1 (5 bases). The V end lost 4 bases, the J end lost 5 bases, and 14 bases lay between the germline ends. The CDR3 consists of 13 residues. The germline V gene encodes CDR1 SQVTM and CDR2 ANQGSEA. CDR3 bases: TGCAGCGTTGTAAGGCAGGGATTGACTGAAGCTTTCTTT. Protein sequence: CSVVRQGLTEAFF.

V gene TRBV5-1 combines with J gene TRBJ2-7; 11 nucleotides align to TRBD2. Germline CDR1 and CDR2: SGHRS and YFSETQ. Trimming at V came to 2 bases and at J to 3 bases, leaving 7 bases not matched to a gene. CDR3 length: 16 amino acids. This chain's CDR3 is CASSFYQGLAVYEQYF. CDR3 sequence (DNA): TGCGCCAGCAGCTTTTATCAGGGACTAGCGGTCTACGAGCAGTACTTC.

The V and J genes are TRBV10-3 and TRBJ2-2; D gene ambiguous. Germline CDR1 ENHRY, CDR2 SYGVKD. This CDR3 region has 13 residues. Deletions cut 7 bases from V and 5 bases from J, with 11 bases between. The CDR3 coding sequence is TGTGCCATCAAACGTCAGATAACCGGGGAGCTGTTTTTT. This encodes CAIKRQITGELFF.

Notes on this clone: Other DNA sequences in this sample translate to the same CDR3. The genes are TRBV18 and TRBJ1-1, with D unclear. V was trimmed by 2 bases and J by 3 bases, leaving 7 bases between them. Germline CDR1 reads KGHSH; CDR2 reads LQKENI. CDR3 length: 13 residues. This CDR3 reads CASSPSRDTEAFF. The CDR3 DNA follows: TGTGCCAGCTCACCATCACGGGACACTGAAGCTTTCTTT.

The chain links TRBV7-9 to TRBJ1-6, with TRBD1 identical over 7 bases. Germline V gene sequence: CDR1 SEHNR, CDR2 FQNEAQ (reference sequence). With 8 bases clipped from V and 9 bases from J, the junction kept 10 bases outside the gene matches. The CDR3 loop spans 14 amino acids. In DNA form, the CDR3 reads TGTGCCAGCGACGCCACAGGGGAGTTTTCACCCCTCCACTTT. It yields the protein CASDATGEFSPLHF.

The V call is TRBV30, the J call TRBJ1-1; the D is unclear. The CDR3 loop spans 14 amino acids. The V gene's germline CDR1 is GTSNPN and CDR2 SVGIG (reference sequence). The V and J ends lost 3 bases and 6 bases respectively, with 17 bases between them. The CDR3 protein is CAWRDTAGRPEAFF. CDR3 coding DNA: TGTGCCTGGAGAGACACAGCAGGTCGGCCTGAAGCTTTCTTT. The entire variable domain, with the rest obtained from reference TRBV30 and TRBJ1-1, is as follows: SQTIHQWPATLVQPVGSPLSLECTVEGTSNPNLYWYRQAAGRGLQLLFYSVGIGQISSEVPQNLSASRPQDRQFILSSKKLLLSDSGFYLCAWRDTAGRPEAFFGQGTRLTVV.

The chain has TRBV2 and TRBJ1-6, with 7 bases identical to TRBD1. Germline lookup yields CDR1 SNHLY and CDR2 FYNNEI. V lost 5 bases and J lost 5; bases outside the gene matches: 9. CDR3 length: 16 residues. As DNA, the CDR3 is TGTGCCAGCAGTATCCGGGACAGTAGGGATAATTCACCCCTCCACTTT. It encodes CASSIRDSRDNSPLHF.

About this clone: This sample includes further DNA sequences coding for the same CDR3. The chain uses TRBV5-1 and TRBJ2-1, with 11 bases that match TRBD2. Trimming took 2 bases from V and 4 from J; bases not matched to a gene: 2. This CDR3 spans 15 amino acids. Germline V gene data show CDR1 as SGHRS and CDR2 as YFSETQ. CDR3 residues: CASSFGTSGYNEQFF. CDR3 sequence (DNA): TGCGCCAGCAGCTTCGGGACTAGCGGATACAATGAGCAGTTCTTC.

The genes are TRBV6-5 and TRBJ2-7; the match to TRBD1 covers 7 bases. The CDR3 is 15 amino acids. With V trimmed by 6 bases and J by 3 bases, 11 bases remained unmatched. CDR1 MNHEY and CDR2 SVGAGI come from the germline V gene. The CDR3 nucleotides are TGTGCCAGCAGGATAGCACAGGGGCGACACTACGAGCAGTACTTC. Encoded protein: CASRIAQGRHYEQYF.

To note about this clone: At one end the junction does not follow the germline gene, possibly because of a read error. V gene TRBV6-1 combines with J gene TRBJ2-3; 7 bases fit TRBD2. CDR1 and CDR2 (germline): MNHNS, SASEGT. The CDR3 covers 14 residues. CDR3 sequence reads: CASSDADTESGTTF. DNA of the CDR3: TGTGCCAGCAGTGATGCCGATACCGAATCCGGGACTACTTTT.

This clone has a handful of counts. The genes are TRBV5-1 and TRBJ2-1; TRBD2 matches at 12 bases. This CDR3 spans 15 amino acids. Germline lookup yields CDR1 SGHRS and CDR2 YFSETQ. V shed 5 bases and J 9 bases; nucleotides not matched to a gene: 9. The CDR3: CASRYLAGGPGEQFF. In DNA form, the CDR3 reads TGCGCCAGCAGATACCTAGCGGGAGGGCCGGGTGAGCAGTTCTTC.

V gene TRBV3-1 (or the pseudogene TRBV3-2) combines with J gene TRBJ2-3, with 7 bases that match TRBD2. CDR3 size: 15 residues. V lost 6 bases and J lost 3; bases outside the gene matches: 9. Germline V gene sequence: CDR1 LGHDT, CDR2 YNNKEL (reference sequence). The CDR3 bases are TGTGCCAGCAGTTGGGGGGAAGCGGGAACAGATACGCAGTATTTT. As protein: CASSWGEAGTDTQYF.

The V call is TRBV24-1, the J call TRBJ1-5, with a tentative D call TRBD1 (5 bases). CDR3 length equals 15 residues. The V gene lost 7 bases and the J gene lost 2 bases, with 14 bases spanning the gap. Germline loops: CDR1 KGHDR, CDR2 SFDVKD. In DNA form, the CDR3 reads TGTGCCACCAGCGAAGTGGGGCATGGCAATCAGCCCCAGCATTTT. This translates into CATSEVGHGNQPQHF.

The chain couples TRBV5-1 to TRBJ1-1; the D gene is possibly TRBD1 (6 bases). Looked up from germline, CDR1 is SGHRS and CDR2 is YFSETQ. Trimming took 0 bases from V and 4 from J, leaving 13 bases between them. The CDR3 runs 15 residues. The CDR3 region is CASSLVTGQATEAFF. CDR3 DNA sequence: TGCGCCAGCAGCTTGGTTACAGGGCAGGCCACTGAAGCTTTCTTT.

DNA of the CDR3: TGTGCCAGCTGTGCACAGAGCAATCAGCCCCAGCATTTT. Amino acid sequence: CASCAQSNQPQHF. The chain uses TRBV12-3 or TRBV12-4 and TRBJ1-5; D is unclear. Trimming took 8 bases from V and 1 from J, leaving 9 bases between them. The length of the CDR3 is 13 residues.

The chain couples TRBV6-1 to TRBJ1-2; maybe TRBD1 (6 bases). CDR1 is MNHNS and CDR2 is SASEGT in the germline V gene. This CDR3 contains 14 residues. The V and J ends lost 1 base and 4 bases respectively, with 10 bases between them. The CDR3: CASSEVRGSYGYTF. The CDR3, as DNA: TGTGCCAGCAGTGAAGTAAGGGGGAGCTATGGCTACACCTTC.

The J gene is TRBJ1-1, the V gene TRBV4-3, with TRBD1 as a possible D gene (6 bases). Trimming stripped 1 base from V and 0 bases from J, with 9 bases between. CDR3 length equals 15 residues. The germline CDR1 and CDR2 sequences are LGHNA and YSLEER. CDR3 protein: CASSQGGGLNTEAFF. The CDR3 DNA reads TGCGCCAGCAGCCAAGGGGGGGGGCTGAACACTGAAGCTTTCTTT.